This TCR beta chain was sequenced in a study of blood T cell repertoires in COVID-19. Study-wide context: Researchers got acute and convalescent COVID-19 samples from the United States, Italy and Spain. Sources were T cells, B-cell-depleted T cells, or PBMCs; the material itself was cDNA or gDNA.

Germline V lookup: CDR1 SGHKS, CDR2 YYEKEE (reference sequence). The CDR3 is 12 amino acids. V lost 0 bases and J lost 7, with 7 bases in between. Profiled with immunoSEQ multiplex PCR; TCRdb holds only in-frame clones, not every one. The data hold 390,000 or so clones, with 90% observed a single time. The chain couples TRBV5-5 to TRBJ2-5; D unclear. This receptor was taken from a man between 18 and 35 years old with active or convalescent COVID-19. The specimen sequenced was peripheral blood. Written as DNA, the CDR3 is TGTGCCAGCAGCTTGGTCGGTGGGACCCAGTACTTC. Its protein product is CASSLVGGTQYF.